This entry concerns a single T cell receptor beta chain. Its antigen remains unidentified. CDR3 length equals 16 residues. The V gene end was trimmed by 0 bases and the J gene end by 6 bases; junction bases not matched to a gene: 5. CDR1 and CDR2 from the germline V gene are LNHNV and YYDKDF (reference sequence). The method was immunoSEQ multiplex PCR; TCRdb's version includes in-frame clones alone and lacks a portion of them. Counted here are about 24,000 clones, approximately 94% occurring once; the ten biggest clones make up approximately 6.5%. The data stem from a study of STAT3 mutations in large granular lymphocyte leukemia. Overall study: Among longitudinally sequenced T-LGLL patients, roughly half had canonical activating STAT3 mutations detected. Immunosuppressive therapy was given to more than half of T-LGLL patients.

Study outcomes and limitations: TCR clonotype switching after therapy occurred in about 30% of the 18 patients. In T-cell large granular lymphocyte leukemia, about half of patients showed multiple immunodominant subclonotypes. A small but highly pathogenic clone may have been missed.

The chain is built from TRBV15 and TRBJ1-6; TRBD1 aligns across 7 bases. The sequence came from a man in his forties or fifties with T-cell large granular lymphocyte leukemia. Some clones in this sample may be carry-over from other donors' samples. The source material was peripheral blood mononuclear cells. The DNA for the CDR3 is TGTGCCACCAGCAGAGATACAGGGGTAATTAATTCACCCCTCCACTTT. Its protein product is CATSRDTGVINSPLHF.